The next 5 T cell receptor beta chains were all read from a single sample in a study of blood T cells in healthy people across ages. Primers used in a second PCR of about 7 to 11 cycles were a sample-barcoded 5' primer and a J-beta primer mix. Each CDR3 protein gets one entry after TCRdb re-called the 5' RACE reads with MiXCR. The top ten clones hold 30% to 40% of a sample with roughly 700,000 distinct CDR3 sequences, roughly 49% of them seen once. Sequences were obtained from blood. These receptors were taken from a woman in her sixties in good health.

This clonotype has just a few counts. This rearrangement joins TRBV6-5 to TRBJ2-7; 7 bases are a match to TRBD2. V shed 7 bases and J 4 bases; nucleotides not matched to a gene: 7. This CDR3 is 13 amino acids long. The germline V gene encodes CDR1 MNHEY and CDR2 SVGAGI. Here the CDR3 reads CASTQRDGYEQYF. DNA for the CDR3: TGTGCCAGCACTCAGCGGGACGGGTACGAGCAGTACTTC.

Turning to this clonotype: This may be a read error: a much more frequent sequence differs by one nucleotide. In DNA form, the CDR3 reads TGTGCCAGCAGCACGGGACAGGGGGACTACGAGCAGTACTTC. It is translated as CASSTGQGDYEQYF. The V gene is TRBV7-9, the J gene TRBJ2-7; 11 bases are shared with TRBD1. The V gene's germline CDR1 is SEHNR and CDR2 FQNEAQ (reference sequence). The V and J ends lost 5 bases and 3 bases, in that order; junction bases with no gene match: 3. This CDR3 contains 14 residues.

This clonotype was counted only a few times. The CDR3: CASSLFAGANVLTF. CDR3 nucleotide sequence: TGTGCCAGCAGCTTATTTGCTGGGGCCAACGTCCTGACTTTC. V gene TRBV7-9 combines with J gene TRBJ2-6; no clear D. CDR1 SEHNR and CDR2 FQNEAQ come from the germline V gene (reference sequence). Trimming pared 2 bases from V and 2 bases from J, leaving 4 bases between. The length of the CDR3 is 14 residues.

This chain uses TRBV5-1 with TRBJ2-5, with TRBD1 identical over 11 bases. CDR3 length equals 15 residues. The germline CDR1 and CDR2 sequences are SGHRS and YFSETQ. Trimming at V came to 0 bases and at J to 5 bases, leaving 3 bases not matched to a gene. Written as DNA, the CDR3 is TGCGCCAGCAGCTTGGGGGACAGGGGGTTTGAGACCCAGTACTTC. It translates to CASSLGDRGFETQYF. The complete variable domain, with remaining parts taken from reference TRBV5-1 and TRBJ2-5, reads KAGVTQTPRYLIKTRGQQVTLSCSPISGHRSVSWYQQTPGQGLQFLFEYFSETQRNKGNFPGRFSGRQFSNSRSEMNVSTLELGDSALYLCASSLGDRGFETQYFGPGTRLLVL.

The sample holds a few counts of this clonotype. The V gene is TRBV20-1, the J gene TRBJ2-5; 14 bases align to TRBD2. The junction had 8 bases not matched to a gene; V was cut back by 6 bases and J by 5 bases. Germline-derived CDR1 and CDR2 are DFQATT and SNEGSKA (reference sequence). The CDR3 is 15 amino acids. As DNA, the CDR3 is TGCAGTGCAACCGGACTAGCGGGAGGATGGGAGACCCAGTACTTC. Translating it yields CSATGLAGGWETQYF.